This T cell receptor (beta chain) was retrieved from a study of blood T cell repertoires in COVID-19. Germline CDR1 is MDHEN and CDR2 is SYDVKM. Trimming stripped 2 bases from V and 5 bases from J, with 18 bases between. This CDR3 comprises 16 residues. The method was immunoSEQ multiplex PCR; TCRdb's version includes in-frame clones alone and lacks a portion of them. The data hold approximately 100,000 clones, with approximately 81% observed a single time. V and J are TRBV28 and TRBJ1-1; D is unresolved. The receptor's source is a human donor in a cohort sampled during active COVID-19. What was sequenced was peripheral blood. This CDR3 is CASSLDFEGRRTEAFF. CDR3 sequence (DNA): TGTGCCAGCAGTTTAGATTTTGAGGGTCGTAGGACTGAAGCTTTCTTT.